A single sample is the source of the 9 T cell receptor beta chains below, sequenced in a study of T cells after yellow fever vaccination. TCRdb ran MiXCR on the 5' RACE reads and lists one entry per CDR3 protein. The sample includes approximately 550,000 distinct CDR3 sequences, less than 20% seen only once; the top ten take 13% to 15%. Sequenced material: PBMCs, taken 15 days after the yellow fever booster vaccination. The receptors originated from a young man who received the YFV17D yellow fever vaccine.

This chain connects TRBV7-2 to TRBJ2-7; D gene ambiguous. There are 13 residues in the CDR3. V shed 2 bases and J shed 3 bases, with 8 bases lying between them. Per germline, CDR1 SGHTA and CDR2 FQGNSA. The CDR3: CASSLTNIYEQYF. The CDR3 DNA reads TGTGCCAGCAGCTTAACCAACATCTACGAGCAGTACTTC.

A few counts support this clonotype. The V gene is TRBV5-1, the J gene TRBJ2-5; D uncertain. CDR3 length: 13 residues. V was pared by 2 bases and J by 6 bases, with 11 bases between. Germline CDR1 SGHRS, CDR2 YFSETQ. CDR3 in DNA: TGCGCCAGCAGCTTCGACGGAGAAAAGACCCAGTACTTC. Protein sequence: CASSFDGEKTQYF.

This chain's CDR3 is CASSLFSRGGRGSTDTQYF. CDR3 nucleotides: TGTGCCAGCAGCTTATTCTCTCGGGGCGGGAGAGGTAGCACAGATACGCAGTATTTT. V usage is TRBV11-2 and J usage is TRBJ2-3, with 7 bases that match TRBD2. The V gene end was trimmed by 2 bases and the J gene end by 0 bases; junction bases not matched to a gene: 14. The CDR3 covers 19 residues. Looked up from germline, CDR1 is SGHAT and CDR2 is FQNNGV.

The DNA for the CDR3 is TGTGCCAGCAGTGGGGGGGAATCCTACGAGCAGTACTTC. The encoded protein is CASSGGESYEQYF. The V gene is TRBV27, the J gene TRBJ2-7; 7 bases fit TRBD2. V lost 5 bases and J lost 1; bases outside the gene matches: 2. CDR1 is MNHEY, CDR2 SMNVEV, per germline (reference sequence). The CDR3 has 13 residues.

The rearrangement joins TRBV28 to TRBJ2-7, with D possibly TRBD1 on 6 matching bases. CDR1 is MDHEN and CDR2 is SYDVKM in the germline V gene. CDR3 length equals 16 residues. The V end lost 4 bases, the J end lost 3 bases, and 19 bases lay between the germline ends. This CDR3 is CASSSPGTMAHYEQYF. The DNA for the CDR3 is TGTGCCAGCAGTTCACCCGGGACAATGGCCCACTACGAGCAGTACTTC.

The chain is built from TRBV12-3 or TRBV12-4 and TRBJ2-2; 11 bases are a match to TRBD1. V lost 8 bases to trimming and J lost 4 bases; unmatched junction nucleotides: 6. This CDR3 spans 15 amino acids. The CDR3 DNA reads TGTGCCAGCTGGCGGACAGGGGGCTTCACCGGGGAGCTGTTTTTT. It codes for CASWRTGGFTGELFF.

This sequence joins TRBV6-2 or TRBV6-3 and TRBJ2-4, with 7 nucleotides matching TRBD2. The CDR3 has 16 amino acids. Per the germline V gene, CDR1 is MNHEY and CDR2 is SVGEGT. J lost 6 bases, V lost 5 bases, and 13 bases had no gene match. The CDR3 coding sequence is TGTGCCAGCAGTCCCCCTCTAGCGGCGGTGGGAAACATTCAGTACTTC. This gives the protein CASSPPLAAVGNIQYF.

This clonotype was observed a few times. The genes are TRBV27 and TRBJ2-1, with D hard to call. The germline CDR1 and CDR2 sequences are MNHEY and SMNVEV (reference sequence). The CDR3 length is 14 residues. Trimming stripped 5 bases from V and 6 bases from J, with 14 bases between. In DNA, the CDR3 is TGTGCCAGCAGTGCTGAGGTGGTAGCCAATGAGCAGTTCTTC. Protein sequence: CASSAEVVANEQFF.

This clonotype was counted only a few times. This chain joins TRBV6-1 and TRBJ1-6, with D maybe TRBD1 (6 bases). Trimming shortened V by 5 bases and J by 7 bases, and 15 bases separated the two germline ends. Per germline, CDR1 MNHNS and CDR2 SASEGT. This CDR3 is built from 15 residues. The CDR3 loop reads CASSPLMGGNSPLHF. The CDR3 bases are TGTGCCAGCAGTCCCCTGATGGGGGGCAATTCACCCCTCCACTTT.